Below are 23 T cell receptor beta chains sequenced from a single sample in a study of blood T cell repertoires in COVID-19. Sequenced by immunoSEQ multiplex PCR; TCRdb stores in-frame clones only, minus some. The repertoire holds roughly 150,000 clones, with roughly 74% as singletons. Sequenced sample: peripheral blood. These receptor sequences come from a woman of 80 years or more with acute or convalescent COVID-19.

The rearrangement joins TRBV5-1 to TRBJ2-1; 11 bases match TRBD1. This CDR3 spans 15 amino acids. V was pared by 2 bases and J by 7 bases, with 5 bases of the junction left unmatched. Per the germline V gene, CDR1 is SGHRS and CDR2 is YFSETQ. CDR3 sequence: CASSFAGQGVNEQFF. For the CDR3, the DNA is TGCGCCAGCAGCTTCGCGGGACAGGGGGTGAATGAGCAGTTCTTC. Drawing the rest from reference TRBV5-1 and TRBJ2-1, the complete variable domain is KAGVTQTPRYLIKTRGQQVTLSCSPISGHRSVSWYQQTPGQGLQFLFEYFSETQRNKGNFPGRFSGRQFSNSRSEMNVSTLELGDSALYLCASSFAGQGVNEQFFGPGTRLTVL.

The chain uses TRBV5-1 and TRBJ1-6; D is perhaps TRBD1 (6 bases). This CDR3 spans 16 amino acids. V shed 0 bases and J shed 7 bases, with 14 bases lying between them. CDR1 and CDR2 (germline): SGHRS, YFSETQ. The CDR3, as DNA: TGCGCCAGCAGCTTGGTGGCAGGGGTTGGCAATTCACCCCTCCACTTT. Protein sequence: CASSLVAGVGNSPLHF.

CDR3 protein: CASSPTGVRPESFF. The CDR3 DNA follows: TGTGCCAGCAGCCCTACAGGGGTTAGGCCTGAGTCTTTCTTT. The rearrangement joins TRBV3-1 (or the pseudogene TRBV3-2) to TRBJ1-1; TRBD1 matches 7 bases. Germline values: CDR1 LGHDT, CDR2 YNNKEL (reference sequence). The CDR3 is made up of 14 amino acids. Trimming at V came to 4 bases and at J to 12 bases, leaving 14 bases not matched to a gene.

The chain joins TRBV30 to TRBJ1-2, with a tentative D call TRBD1 (5 bases). The CDR3 loop spans 13 amino acids. Trimming shortened V by 2 bases and J by 5 bases, and 12 bases separated the two germline ends. CDR1 is GTSNPN and CDR2 is SVGIG in the germline V gene (reference sequence). The CDR3 coding sequence is TGTGCCTGGAGTTCGACAGACAGTTATGGCTACACCTTC. Protein sequence: CAWSSTDSYGYTF. The whole variable domain, remainder taken from reference TRBV30 and TRBJ1-2, is SQTIHQWPATLVQPVGSPLSLECTVEGTSNPNLYWYRQAAGRGLQLLFYSVGIGQISSEVPQNLSASRPQDRQFILSSKKLLLSDSGFYLCAWSSTDSYGYTFGSGTRLTVV.

V usage is TRBV11-2 and J usage is TRBJ2-1; 8 positions agree with TRBD2. CDR1 and CDR2 (germline): SGHAT, FQNNGV. The CDR3 is 17 amino acids. With V trimmed by 5 bases and J by 4 bases, 13 bases remained unmatched. CDR3 nucleotides: TGTGCCAGCAGCGTTAGGATGGGGGGACTAGTGTACAATGAGCAGTTCTTC. It is translated as CASSVRMGGLVYNEQFF.

This clone has more than one count but fewer than ten. The genes are TRBV5-1 and TRBJ1-2; 8 bases line up with TRBD1. The CDR3 is 13 amino acids. J was trimmed by 8 bases and V by 4 bases; bases with no gene match: 7. The germline V gene has CDR1 SGHRS and CDR2 YFSETQ. The CDR3 loop reads CASSQDRALGYTF. The CDR3 DNA reads as TGCGCCAGCAGCCAGGACAGGGCGCTCGGCTACACCTTC. Full variable domain (outside the CDR3, taken from reference TRBV5-1 and TRBJ1-2): KAGVTQTPRYLIKTRGQQVTLSCSPISGHRSVSWYQQTPGQGLQFLFEYFSETQRNKGNFPGRFSGRQFSNSRSEMNVSTLELGDSALYLCASSQDRALGYTFGSGTRLTVV.

The chain carries TRBV28 and TRBJ1-1; 8 positions match TRBD1. CDR1 and CDR2 from the germline V gene are MDHEN and SYDVKM. The CDR3 runs 15 residues. V dropped 4 bases and J dropped 3; count of bases not matched to a gene: 7. The CDR3 DNA sequence: TGTGCCAGCAGTTCGACAGGGGTGGGGGACACTGAAGCTTTCTTT. It is translated as CASSSTGVGDTEAFF.

This clone was seen only a few times. The rearrangement links TRBV28 to TRBJ2-1; tentative D call: TRBD1 (5 bases). The CDR3 runs 15 residues. V lost 2 bases to trimming and J lost 5 bases, with 13 bases between them. In germline, CDR1 is MDHEN, CDR2 SYDVKM. This CDR3 reads CASSLSLSRDNEQFF. The CDR3 DNA follows: TGTGCCAGCAGTTTAAGCTTAAGCAGGGACAATGAGCAGTTCTTC. The whole variable domain, remainder taken from reference TRBV28 and TRBJ2-1, is DVKVTQSSRYLVKRTGEKVFLECVQDMDHENMFWYRQDPGLGLRLIYFSYDVKMKEKGDIPEGYSVSREKKERFSLILESASTNQTSMYLCASSLSLSRDNEQFFGPGTRLTVL.

The table lists this clone with a few counts. J is TRBJ1-1 and V is TRBV10-3; the D gene is possibly TRBD1 (6 bases). Germline CDR1 and CDR2: ENHRY and SYGVKD. This CDR3 has 15 residues. Trimming removed 11 bases from V and 1 base from J, with 20 bases in between. This chain's CDR3 is CALPGEGTQNTEAFF. DNA of the CDR3: TGTGCCCTTCCAGGGGAGGGGACCCAGAACACTGAAGCTTTCTTT.

The chain joins TRBV4-1 to TRBJ2-1, with D perhaps matching TRBD2 (6 bases). CDR1 and CDR2 (germline): MGHRA, YSYEKL. Trimming cost V 0 bases and J 3 bases, with 12 bases left between them. The CDR3 has 16 amino acids. The CDR3 loop reads CASSQEPGDIYNEQFF. The CDR3 bases are TGCGCCAGCAGCCAAGAACCGGGAGACATCTACAATGAGCAGTTCTTC.

The rearrangement joins TRBV27 to TRBJ2-7; 9 nucleotides line up with TRBD1. Germline V gene sequence: CDR1 MNHEY, CDR2 SMNVEV (reference sequence). The V gene end was trimmed by 0 bases and the J gene end by 7 bases; junction bases not matched to a gene: 10. The CDR3 is 16 amino acids. The CDR3 loop is CASSLSPGQGSLEQYF. CDR3 DNA sequence: TGTGCCAGCAGTTTATCTCCGGGACAGGGCTCTTTGGAGCAGTACTTC.

This clone came up a few times. CDR3 in amino acids: CASSERGGGIDGYTF. The DNA for the CDR3 is TGTGCCAGCAGTGAACGGGGGGGCGGAATAGATGGCTACACCTTC. J is TRBJ1-2 and V is TRBV2; TRBD1 is a possible D gene (6 bases). The CDR3 spans 15 residues. Trimming took 2 bases from V and 6 from J, leaving 16 bases between them. In germline, CDR1 is SNHLY, CDR2 FYNNEI.

About this clone itself: Different DNA sequences within this sample yield the same CDR3. The rearrangement uses TRBV27 and TRBJ1-3; D unresolved. This CDR3 is 15 amino acids long. CDR1 and CDR2 (germline): MNHEY, SMNVEV (reference sequence). Trimming took 4 bases from V and 0 from J, leaving 10 bases between them. This CDR3 reads CASSSRGSSGNTIYF. CDR3 nucleotide sequence: TGTGCCAGCAGTTCCCGAGGGAGCTCTGGAAACACCATATATTTT.

The chain couples TRBV6-5 to TRBJ1-2; perhaps TRBD1 as D (5 bases). Germline-derived CDR1 and CDR2 are MNHEY and SVGAGI. CDR3 length equals 15 residues. With 5 bases removed from V and 4 bases from J, the gap between germline ends came to 17 bases. Here the CDR3 reads CASSRAGLNIYGYTF. DNA for the CDR3: TGTGCCAGCAGTAGGGCAGGGCTCAACATCTATGGCTACACCTTC.

This clone occurred once. This sequence joins TRBV2 and TRBJ2-1, with D maybe TRBD1 (6 bases). Germline V gene sequence: CDR1 SNHLY, CDR2 FYNNEI. V gave up 4 bases and J gave up 3 bases, with 19 bases separating them. The CDR3 consists of 17 residues. This chain's CDR3 is CASSGTAKVVLYNEQFF. CDR3 DNA sequence: TGTGCCAGCAGTGGGACAGCTAAAGTCGTTCTCTACAATGAGCAGTTCTTC.

The chain links TRBV27 to TRBJ1-3, with D tentatively TRBD1 (6 bases). Germline CDR1 reads MNHEY; CDR2 reads SMNVEV (reference sequence). The CDR3 has 15 residues. V was cut by 5 bases and J by 1 base, with 12 bases left in between. This CDR3 is CASSPSQGSGNTIYF. CDR3 nucleotides: TGTGCCAGCAGTCCGTCACAGGGTTCTGGAAACACCATATATTTT.

V and J are TRBV6-2 or TRBV6-3 and TRBJ1-1; 7 positions match TRBD1. The V gene end was trimmed by 5 bases and the J gene end by 5 bases; junction bases not matched to a gene: 8. The CDR3 length is 14 residues. Per germline, CDR1 MNHEY and CDR2 SVGEGT. This CDR3 reads CASSLQGDWTEAFF. CDR3 sequence (DNA): TGTGCCAGCAGTCTCCAGGGGGATTGGACTGAAGCTTTCTTT.

This chain uses TRBV14 with TRBJ2-7; no definite D call. Germline assignment: CDR1 SGHDN and CDR2 FVKESK. Trimming removed 1 base at V and 3 bases at J, with 10 bases between. The CDR3 contains 14 residues. The CDR3, as DNA: TGTGCCAGCAGCCAAGGACTTAGACTCTACGAGCAGTACTTC. Amino acids: CASSQGLRLYEQYF.

V is TRBV27 and J is TRBJ1-6; D not certain. V shed 5 bases and J shed 0 bases, with 11 bases lying between them. Germline-derived CDR1 and CDR2 are MNHEY and SMNVEV (reference sequence). CDR3 length: 16 residues. The CDR3 is CASSERASSYNSPLHF. The CDR3 DNA reads as TGTGCCAGCAGTGAACGTGCGAGCTCCTATAATTCACCCCTCCACTTT.

This sequence joins TRBV18 and TRBJ1-2, with D unclear. Germline V gives CDR1 KGHSH, CDR2 LQKENI. Trimming left V 3 bases short and J 0 bases short, with 5 bases between. The length of the CDR3 is 13 residues. The CDR3 sequence: CASSPGSNYGYTF. In DNA, the CDR3 is TGTGCCAGCTCACCTGGCTCTAACTATGGCTACACCTTC.

The chain's CDR3 is CASSLSGDITEAFF. CDR3 nucleotides: TGTGCCAGCAGCTTATCCGGGGACATCACTGAAGCTTTCTTT. The rearrangement joins TRBV7-9 to TRBJ1-1, with D possibly being TRBD1 (6 bases). V was pared by 2 bases and J by 4 bases, with 11 bases between. Germline V gene lookup returns CDR1 SEHNR and CDR2 FQNEAQ (reference sequence). The CDR3 has 14 residues.

The genes are TRBV9 and TRBJ2-5; tentatively, D is TRBD1 (7 bases). The CDR3 runs to 15 residues. V lost 0 bases to trimming and J lost 5 bases, with 14 bases between them. Germline values: CDR1 SGDLS, CDR2 YYNGEE. CDR3 residues: CASSVAGGLRETQYF. The DNA of the CDR3 is TGTGCCAGCAGCGTAGCAGGGGGGCTGAGGGAGACCCAGTACTTC.

This clone was counted many times. The chain employs TRBV5-1 and TRBJ2-1; 10 bases are a match to TRBD2. Germline assignment: CDR1 SGHRS and CDR2 YFSETQ. Trimming cost V 0 bases and J 6 bases; bases outside gene matches: 6. CDR3 length: 16 residues. The CDR3 nucleotides read TGCGCCAGCAGCTTGGGAGCGGGAGGGTTTGGCAATGAGCAGTTCTTC. Its protein product is CASSLGAGGFGNEQFF.